A single sample gave rise to the 26 T cell receptor beta chains below, sequenced in a study of T cells in Graves' hyperthyroidism and ophthalmopathy. Amplification targeted TCR beta CDR3 regions from RNA transcripts. During a first-round RT-PCR of the TCR CDR3, the HTBI primer set was used. TCRdb analysed the multiplex PCR reads with MiXCR anew, one entry per CDR3 protein. The table shows around 490,000 distinct CDR3 sequences, with less than 20% occurring only once. Sequencing was carried out using blood. Source of these receptors: a middle-aged man with Graves' ophthalmopathy.

This clonotype was observed many times. The chain uses TRBV20-1 and TRBJ2-3; TRBD2 matches 7 bases. Germline V gene sequence: CDR1 DFQATT, CDR2 SNEGSKA (reference sequence). Trimming took 3 bases from V and 1 from J; bases not matched to a gene: 4. The CDR3 covers 14 residues. CDR3 coding DNA: TGCAGTGCTAGTGGCGGGAGTGGCACAGATACGCAGTATTTT. It codes for CSASGGSGTDTQYF.

This clonotype was seen a handful of times. V usage is TRBV12-3 or TRBV12-4 and J usage is TRBJ1-2; the match to TRBD1 covers 8 bases. V shed 6 bases and J 1 base; nucleotides not matched to a gene: 7. This CDR3 comprises 15 residues. CDR3 nucleotide sequence: TGTGCCAGCAGGGATTCCAGGGGGCGTAACTATGGCTACACCTTC. It encodes CASRDSRGRNYGYTF.

This rearrangement joins TRBV3-1 to TRBJ1-5; the D is unclear. From germline, CDR1 is LGHDT and CDR2 YNNKEL (reference sequence). The CDR3 spans 15 residues. Trimming left V 0 bases short and J 5 bases short, with 11 bases between. The CDR3 nucleotides are TGTGCCAGCAGCCAAGACCGGGCCTCCGATCAGCCCCAGCATTTT. It yields the protein CASSQDRASDQPQHF.

The rearrangement joins TRBV5-6 to TRBJ2-7; 8 nucleotides line up with TRBD1. V lost 3 bases, J lost 4 bases, and 6 bases stayed unmatched. CDR3 length equals 14 residues. CDR1 and CDR2 (germline): SGHDT, YYEEEE. CDR3 in amino acids: CASSSDREVYEQYF. The CDR3 DNA follows: TGTGCCAGCAGCTCGGACAGGGAGGTTTACGAGCAGTACTTC.

V is TRBV12-3 or TRBV12-4 and J is TRBJ1-5; TRBD1 is a possible D gene (6 bases). Trimming shortened V by 7 bases and J by 2 bases, and 12 bases separated the two germline ends. The CDR3 is 14 amino acids. For the CDR3, the DNA is TGTGCCAGCACCGATTGGACAGGCAATCAGCCCCAGCATTTT. This encodes CASTDWTGNQPQHF.

This clonotype has at least ten counts. The CDR3 DNA is TGTGCCTGGAGGCGTCAGATCTATGGCTACACCTTC. Translated, it gives CAWRRQIYGYTF. The chain carries TRBV30 and TRBJ1-2; D not resolved. The CDR3 contains 12 residues. With 3 bases removed from V and 4 bases from J, the gap between germline ends came to 9 bases. The germline V gene has CDR1 GTSNPN and CDR2 SVGIG (reference sequence).

The chain carries TRBV2 and TRBJ2-1, with no clear D. This CDR3 is built from 14 residues. Germline CDR1 SNHLY, CDR2 FYNNEI. The V end was cut by 2 bases, the J end by 3 bases, with 8 bases between. The CDR3 DNA sequence: TGTGCCAGCAGTGAAAGAATCCTCTACAATGAGCAGTTCTTC. Protein product: CASSERILYNEQFF.

This clonotype was counted a few times. The gene calls are TRBV6-1 and TRBJ2-7; TRBD1 or TRBD2 may be the D gene (5 bases each). V was trimmed by 1 base and J by 4 bases, leaving 20 bases between them. The germline V gene encodes CDR1 MNHNS and CDR2 SASEGT. CDR3 length: 17 residues. CDR3 coding DNA: TGTGCCAGCAGTGAAGTCCCCCGGGGCCTATTAATTTACGAGCAGTACTTC. Translated, it gives CASSEVPRGLLIYEQYF.

The CDR3 sequence: CASKSAGGNYGYTF. The CDR3, as DNA: TGTGCCAGCAAATCCGCCGGGGGCAACTATGGCTACACCTTC. The gene calls are TRBV6-1 and TRBJ1-2; possible D gene TRBD1, 6 bases. With 7 bases removed from V and 2 bases from J, the gap between germline ends came to 14 bases. The length of the CDR3 is 14 residues. CDR1 and CDR2 (germline): MNHNS, SASEGT.

Ten or more counts support this clonotype. The V and J genes are TRBV7-3 and TRBJ2-3, with TRBD2 matching 8 bases. V trimming: 5 bases; J trimming: 6 bases; junction bases outside the gene matches: 10. Germline values: CDR1 SGHTA, CDR2 FQGTGA. This CDR3 contains 15 residues. The chain's CDR3 is CASSQSGGLGDTQYF. The DNA of the CDR3 is TGTGCCAGCAGCCAGAGCGGGGGCTTAGGGGATACGCAGTATTTT.

This clonotype was detected only a few times. This chain uses TRBV27 with TRBJ1-6; D ambiguous. The V end was cut by 6 bases, the J end by 0 bases, with 9 bases between. The CDR3 is made up of 15 amino acids. Per germline, CDR1 MNHEY and CDR2 SMNVEV (reference sequence). CDR3 DNA sequence: TGTGCCAGCAGGCTGTCCGGCTCCTATAATTCACCCCTCCACTTT. As protein: CASRLSGSYNSPLHF.

This clonotype showed up many times. V and J are TRBV7-3 and TRBJ2-3, with D maybe TRBD2 (6 bases). The germline V and J ends were trimmed by 1 base and 4 bases, with 9 bases remaining between them. The CDR3 extends over 14 amino acids. Germline CDR1 SGHTA, CDR2 FQGTGA. CDR3: CASSLRRAADTQYF. The CDR3 bases are TGTGCCAGCAGCTTAAGGAGGGCGGCAGATACGCAGTATTTT.

The V call is TRBV19, the J call TRBJ2-5; 9 nucleotides align to TRBD1. V was pared by 6 bases and J by 5 bases, with 7 bases of the junction left unmatched. The CDR3 runs 14 residues. CDR1 is LNHDA and CDR2 is SQIVND in the germline V gene (reference sequence). The CDR3 protein is CASRSGQGRETQYF. The DNA for the CDR3 is TGTGCCAGTAGGAGCGGACAGGGGAGGGAGACCCAGTACTTC.

This clonotype was detected only a few times. At one boundary the junction diverges from the germline segment, which might be a read error. The chain recombines TRBV4-1 with TRBJ2-4, with unresolved D. The CDR3 totals 18 residues. Germline CDR1 and CDR2: MGHRA and YSYEKL. The CDR3 region has the DNA TGCGCCAGCAGCCAAGGACATCAAGGACCCTCCCGAAAAAACATTCAGTGCTTC. This gives the protein CASSQGHQGPSRKNIQCF.

This clonotype was seen many times. The J gene is TRBJ2-3, the V gene TRBV5-1; TRBD2 might be the D (6 bases). The CDR3 covers 14 residues. Germline V gene sequence: CDR1 SGHRS, CDR2 YFSETQ. V was shortened by 6 bases and J by 4 bases, with 15 bases between the two germline ends. The CDR3 DNA reads TGCGCCAGCACTAACCCCGGGGGATCAGATACGCAGTATTTT. Amino acids: CASTNPGGSDTQYF.

In regard to this clonotype: A junction boundary mismatches the germline segment, possibly from a read error. V is TRBV10-3 and J is TRBJ2-5; D remains unclear. This CDR3 has 10 amino acids. Germline lookup yields CDR1 ENHRY and CDR2 SYGVKD. The DNA of the CDR3 is TGTACCATCGGACGGGAGACCCAGTACTTC. Amino acids: CTIGRETQYF.

V and J are TRBV3-1 and TRBJ1-3; D remains unclear. Trimming shortened V by 0 bases and J by 0 bases, and 12 bases separated the two germline ends. The CDR3 totals 17 residues. Germline CDR1 and CDR2: LGHDT and YNNKEL (reference sequence). CDR3 sequence reads: CASSQDMIRSSGNTIYF. The CDR3 coding sequence is TGTGCCAGCAGCCAAGATATGATCCGGAGCTCTGGAAACACCATATATTTT.

The genes are TRBV27 and TRBJ2-1; D not resolved. The length of the CDR3 is 12 residues. V was shortened by 11 bases and J by 5 bases, with 13 bases between the two germline ends. CDR1 is MNHEY, CDR2 SMNVEV, per germline (reference sequence). CDR3 coding DNA: TGTGCCGGCTCTCTATCGCACAATGAGCAGTTCTTC. Translated: CAGSLSHNEQFF.

The sample holds many counts of this clonotype. J is TRBJ2-5 and V is TRBV12-3 or TRBV12-4; D perhaps matches TRBD1 (6 bases). CDR3 length equals 13 residues. V lost 5 bases to trimming and J lost 3 bases, with 10 bases between them. The CDR3 DNA sequence: TGTGCCAGCAGTGGACAGATGGAAGAGACCCAGTACTTC. Amino acids: CASSGQMEETQYF.

The rearrangement joins TRBV28 to TRBJ1-4; 7 nucleotides align to TRBD1. V lost 6 bases to trimming and J lost 8 bases; unmatched junction nucleotides: 12. The CDR3 is 15 residues long. Germline assignment: CDR1 MDHEN and CDR2 SYDVKM. The CDR3 is CASSLPEGAAEKLFF. The CDR3 DNA reads TGTGCCAGCAGCCTCCCCGAGGGGGCAGCGGAAAAACTGTTTTTT.

This clonotype was seen only a few times. This chain connects TRBV7-2 to TRBJ2-1, with D possibly TRBD2 on 5 matching bases. The germline gives CDR1 SGHTA, CDR2 FQGNSA. This CDR3 is built from 13 residues. The ends were cut back, 1 base at V and 9 bases at J, with 10 bases in the middle. The CDR3 loop is CASSLVVGGEQFF. The CDR3 region has the DNA TGTGCCAGCAGCTTAGTGGTAGGAGGTGAGCAGTTCTTC.

The table lists this clonotype with many counts. The chain has TRBV3-1 and TRBJ1-1; maybe TRBD1 (6 bases). Germline V CDR1 and CDR2: LGHDT, YNNKEL (reference sequence). The V and J ends lost 6 bases and 4 bases respectively, with 15 bases between them. The CDR3 consists of 14 residues. CDR3 loop: CASSRSQGLTEAFF. CDR3 nucleotides: TGTGCCAGCAGTCGTTCACAGGGACTCACTGAAGCTTTCTTT.

This clonotype was counted between two and nine times. The rearrangement links TRBV11-3 to TRBJ2-1, with 15 bases identical to TRBD2. The germline CDR1 and CDR2 sequences are SGHNT and YENEEA. The CDR3 runs to 17 residues. The V gene end was trimmed by 2 bases and the J gene end by 6 bases; junction bases not matched to a gene: 5. CDR3 bases: TGTGCCAGCAGCTTAACGGGGACTAGCGGGAGGTCCAATGAGCAGTTCTTC. It encodes CASSLTGTSGRSNEQFF.

J is TRBJ2-1 and V is TRBV19, with 12 nucleotides matching TRBD2. The junction had 8 bases not matched to a gene; V was cut back by 5 bases and J by 9 bases. Germline CDR1 and CDR2: LNHDA and SQIVND (reference sequence). The CDR3 is 15 residues long. The CDR3 nucleotides read TGTGCCAGTAGTTCATGGACTAGCGGGATTGGTGAGCAGTTCTTC. Amino acid sequence: CASSSWTSGIGEQFF.

This rearrangement joins TRBV3-1 to TRBJ2-5; D is undetermined. The CDR3 contains 11 residues. Germline loops: CDR1 LGHDT, CDR2 YNNKEL (reference sequence). V was shortened by 6 bases and J by 3 bases, with 5 bases between the two germline ends. Here the CDR3 reads CASRLKETQYF. CDR3 in DNA: TGTGCCAGCAGACTGAAAGAGACCCAGTACTTC.

The table lists this clonotype with many counts. The rearrangement uses TRBV3-1 and TRBJ1-2; TRBD1 aligns across 7 bases. The CDR3 extends over 14 amino acids. The germline gives CDR1 LGHDT, CDR2 YNNKEL (reference sequence). V lost 5 bases and J lost 2; bases outside the gene matches: 5. The CDR3 reads CASSTEQGNYGYTF. CDR3 DNA sequence: TGTGCCAGCAGCACCGAACAGGGGAACTATGGCTACACCTTC.